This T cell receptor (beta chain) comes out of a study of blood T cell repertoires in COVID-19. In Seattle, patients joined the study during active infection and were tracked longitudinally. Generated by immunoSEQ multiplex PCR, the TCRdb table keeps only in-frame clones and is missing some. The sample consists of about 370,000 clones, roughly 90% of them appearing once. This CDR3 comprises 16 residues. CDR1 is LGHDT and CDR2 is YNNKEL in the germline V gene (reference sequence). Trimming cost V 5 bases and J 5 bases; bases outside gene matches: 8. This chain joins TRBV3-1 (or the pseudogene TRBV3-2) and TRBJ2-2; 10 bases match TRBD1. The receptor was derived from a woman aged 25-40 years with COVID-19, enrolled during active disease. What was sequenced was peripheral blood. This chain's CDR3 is CASSAIPGQGTGELFF. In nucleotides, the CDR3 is TGTGCCAGCAGCGCCATACCGGGACAGGGGACCGGGGAGCTGTTTTTT.